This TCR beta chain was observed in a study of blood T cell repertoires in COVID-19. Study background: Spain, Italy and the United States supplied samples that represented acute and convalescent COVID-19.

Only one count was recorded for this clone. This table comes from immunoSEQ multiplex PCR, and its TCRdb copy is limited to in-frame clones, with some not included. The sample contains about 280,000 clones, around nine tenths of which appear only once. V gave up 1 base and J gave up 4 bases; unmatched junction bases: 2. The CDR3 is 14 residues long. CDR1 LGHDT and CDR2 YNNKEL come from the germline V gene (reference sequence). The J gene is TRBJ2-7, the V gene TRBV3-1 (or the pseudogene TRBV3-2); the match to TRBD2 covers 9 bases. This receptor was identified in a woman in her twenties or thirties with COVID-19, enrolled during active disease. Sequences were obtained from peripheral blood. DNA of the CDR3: TGTGCCAGCAGCCAAGCGCTAGCGGGGTACGAGCAGTACTTC. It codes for CASSQALAGYEQYF.